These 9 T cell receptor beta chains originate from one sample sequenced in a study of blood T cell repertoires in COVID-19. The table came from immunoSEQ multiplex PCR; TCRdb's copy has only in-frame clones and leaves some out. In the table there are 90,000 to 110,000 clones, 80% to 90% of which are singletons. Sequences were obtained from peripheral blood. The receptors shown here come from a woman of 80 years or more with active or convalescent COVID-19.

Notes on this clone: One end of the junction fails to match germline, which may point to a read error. The chain's CDR3 is CASSQLAGSRQETQYF. CDR3 nucleotides: TGTGCTAGCAGCCAACTGGCAGGGTCTCGGCAAGAGACCCAGTACTTC. The rearrangement links TRBV7-7 to TRBJ2-5, with D possibly TRBD1 on 5 matching bases. This CDR3 comprises 16 residues. The germline gives CDR1 SSHAT, CDR2 FNYEAQ (reference sequence).

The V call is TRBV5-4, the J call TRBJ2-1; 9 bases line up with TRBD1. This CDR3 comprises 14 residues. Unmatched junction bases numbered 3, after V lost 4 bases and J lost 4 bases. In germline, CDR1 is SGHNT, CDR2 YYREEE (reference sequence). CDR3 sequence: CASSTGQGYNEQFF. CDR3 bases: TGTGCCAGCAGCACGGGACAGGGTTACAATGAGCAGTTCTTC. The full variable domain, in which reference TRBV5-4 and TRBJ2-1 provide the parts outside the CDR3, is ETGVTQSPTHLIKTRGQQVTLRCSSQSGHNTVSWYQQALGQGPQFIFQYYREEENGRGNFPPRFSGLQFPNYSSELNVNALELDDSALYLCASSTGQGYNEQFFGPGTRLTVL.

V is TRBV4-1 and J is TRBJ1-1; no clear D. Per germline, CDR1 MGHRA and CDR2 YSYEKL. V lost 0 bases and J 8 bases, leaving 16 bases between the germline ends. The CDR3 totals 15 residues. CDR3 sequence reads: CASSQEAQLPGEAFF. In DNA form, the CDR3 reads TGCGCCAGCAGCCAAGAGGCTCAATTACCGGGGGAAGCTTTCTTT.

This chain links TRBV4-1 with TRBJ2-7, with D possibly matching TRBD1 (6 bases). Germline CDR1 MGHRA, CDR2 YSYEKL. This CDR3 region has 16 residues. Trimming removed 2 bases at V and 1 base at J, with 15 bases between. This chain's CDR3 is CASSQSDSKNSYEQYF. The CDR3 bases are TGCGCCAGCAGCCAATCGGACAGCAAGAATTCCTACGAGCAGTACTTC.

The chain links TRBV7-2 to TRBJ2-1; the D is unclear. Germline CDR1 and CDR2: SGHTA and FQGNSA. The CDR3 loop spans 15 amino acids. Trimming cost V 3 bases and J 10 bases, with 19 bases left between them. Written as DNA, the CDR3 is TGTGCCAGCAGCTTTCGTCTCAACGGTTTCGGGGAGCAGTTCTTC. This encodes CASSFRLNGFGEQFF.

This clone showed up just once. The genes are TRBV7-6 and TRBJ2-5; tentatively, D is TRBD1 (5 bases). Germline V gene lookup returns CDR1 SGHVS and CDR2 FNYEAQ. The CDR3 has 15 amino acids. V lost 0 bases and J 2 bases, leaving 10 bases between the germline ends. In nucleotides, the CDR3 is TGTGCCAGCAGCTTAGCGGTGCGACAGCAAGAGACCCAGTACTTC. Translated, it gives CASSLAVRQQETQYF.

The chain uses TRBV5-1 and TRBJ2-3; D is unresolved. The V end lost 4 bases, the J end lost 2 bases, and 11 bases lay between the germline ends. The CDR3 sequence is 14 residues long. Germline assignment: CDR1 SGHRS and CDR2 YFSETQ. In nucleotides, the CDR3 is TGCGCCAGCAGCCGCAGAACCAACACAGATACGCAGTATTTT. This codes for CASSRRTNTDTQYF.

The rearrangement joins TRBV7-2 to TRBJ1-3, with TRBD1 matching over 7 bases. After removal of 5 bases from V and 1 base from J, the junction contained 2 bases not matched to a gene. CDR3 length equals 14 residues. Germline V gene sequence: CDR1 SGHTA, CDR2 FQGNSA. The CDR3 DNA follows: TGTGCCAGCAGCAAACAGGGGTCTGGAAACACCATATATTTT. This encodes CASSKQGSGNTIYF.

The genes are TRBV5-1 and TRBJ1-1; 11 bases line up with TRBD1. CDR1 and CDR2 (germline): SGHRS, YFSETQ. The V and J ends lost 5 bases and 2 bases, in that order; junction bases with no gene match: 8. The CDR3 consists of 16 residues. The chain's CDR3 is CASRFRDRGKNTEAFF. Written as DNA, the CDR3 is TGCGCCAGCAGATTCCGGGACAGGGGGAAAAACACTGAAGCTTTCTTT.